A selection of T cell receptor beta chains follows, all from one sample in a study of T cell responses to AZD1222 COVID-19 vaccine. The data were produced by immunoSEQ multiplex PCR, yet TCRdb's version contains in-frame clones alone and is incomplete. The sample shows about 130,000 clones, about 94% of them seen only once. The starting material was peripheral blood, obtained on day 0 of AZD1222 vaccination. The receptors derive from an adult in good health. CDR3s include the opening cysteine and the closing phenylalanine or tryptophan. The order of the fields is clone size, J gene, D gene, V gene, CDR3 protein, CDR3 DNA. A D gene is named only where the DNA matches it firmly. Clone size is shown for a subset of rows, as once, few, many or a class of expanded clone.

>-|TRBJ2-7|TRBD1|TRBV19
CASTPGTGGFYEQYF
TGTGCCAGTACCCCAGGGACAGGGGGGTTCTACGAGCAGTACTTC
>once|TRBJ2-5|-|TRBV7-9
CASSSRGTQYF
TGTGCCAGCAGCTCGAGGGGGACCCAGTACTTC
>-|TRBJ2-5|-|TRBV11-2
CASSLVTGGPQETQYF
TGTGCCAGCAGCTTAGTGACAGGAGGACCCCAAGAGACCCAGTACTTC
>-|TRBJ1-3|-|TRBV12-3/TRBV12-4
CASSNPSGTIYF
TGTGCCAGCAGTAATCCGTCAGGCACCATATATTTT
>-|TRBJ2-1|-|TRBV27
CASSLQRSYNEQFF
TGTGCCAGCAGTTTACAGCGGTCCTACAATGAGCAGTTCTTC
>-|TRBJ2-7|-|TRBV29-1
CSVVSRETYEQYF
TGCAGCGTTGTAAGTAGGGAGACCTACGAGCAGTACTTC
>-|TRBJ1-1|-|TRBV19
CATRRDRNTEAFF
TGTGCCACTAGGAGAGACAGGAACACTGAAGCTTTCTTT
>-|TRBJ1-5|-|TRBV18
CASSSDSNQPQHF
TGTGCCAGCAGTTCTGATAGCAATCAGCCCCAGCATTTT
>-|TRBJ1-5|-|TRBV5-6
CASSLEGYSNQPQHF
TGTGCCAGCAGCTTGGAGGGGTATAGCAATCAGCCCCAGCATTTT
>-|TRBJ2-1|-|TRBV5-1
CASSSQGRWGYNEQFF
TGCGCCAGCAGCTCCCAAGGCAGGTGGGGGTACAATGAGCAGTTCTTC
>-|TRBJ1-3|-|TRBV9
CASSVDPGGNTIYF
TGTGCCAGCAGCGTAGACCCAGGTGGAAACACCATATATTTT
>-|TRBJ2-1|TRBD1|TRBV3-1/TRBV3-2
CASSQQGAEEQFF
TGTGCCAGCAGCCAACAGGGGGCGGAGGAGCAGTTCTTC